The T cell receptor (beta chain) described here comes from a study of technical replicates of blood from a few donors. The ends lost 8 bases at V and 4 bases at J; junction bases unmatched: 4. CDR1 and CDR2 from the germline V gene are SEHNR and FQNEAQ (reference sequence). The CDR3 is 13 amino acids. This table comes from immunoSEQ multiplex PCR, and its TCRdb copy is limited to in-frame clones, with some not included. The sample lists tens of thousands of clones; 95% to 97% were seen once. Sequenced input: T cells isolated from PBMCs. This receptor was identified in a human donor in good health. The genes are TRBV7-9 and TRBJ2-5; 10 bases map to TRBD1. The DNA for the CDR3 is TGTGCCAGCCTGGGACAGGGGAGAGAGACCCAGTACTTC. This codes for CASLGQGRETQYF.